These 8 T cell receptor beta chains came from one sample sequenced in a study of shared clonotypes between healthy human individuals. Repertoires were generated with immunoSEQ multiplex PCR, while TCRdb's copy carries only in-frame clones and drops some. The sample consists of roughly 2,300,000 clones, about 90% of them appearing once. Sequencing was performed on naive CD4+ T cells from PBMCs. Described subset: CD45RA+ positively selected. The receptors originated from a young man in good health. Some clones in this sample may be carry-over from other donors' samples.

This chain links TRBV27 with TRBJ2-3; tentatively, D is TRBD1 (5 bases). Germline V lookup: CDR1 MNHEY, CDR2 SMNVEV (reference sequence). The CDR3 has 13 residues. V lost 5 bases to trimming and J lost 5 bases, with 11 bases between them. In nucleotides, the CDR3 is TGTGCCAGCAGTATCCAGGGCCAAGATACGCAGTATTTT. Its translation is CASSIQGQDTQYF.

This CDR3 is CAWSVGGTNEKLFF. In DNA form, the CDR3 reads TGTGCCTGGAGTGTAGGGGGGACTAATGAAAAACTGTTTTTT. The chain is built from TRBV30 and TRBJ1-4; possibly TRBD1 for D (6 bases). Trimming cost V 0 bases and J 2 bases, with 7 bases left between them. Germline values: CDR1 GTSNPN, CDR2 SVGIG (reference sequence). The CDR3 loop spans 14 amino acids.

The CDR3 loop is CASSFRRTTDTQYF. The CDR3 DNA follows: TGTGCCAGCAGCTTTCGACGGACCACAGATACGCAGTATTTT. J is TRBJ2-3 and V is TRBV7-3; D is unresolved. This CDR3 spans 14 amino acids. V was shortened by 3 bases and J by 2 bases, with 9 bases between the two germline ends. Germline V CDR1 and CDR2: SGHTA, FQGTGA. The full variable domain, in which reference TRBV7-3 and TRBJ2-3 provide the parts outside the CDR3, is GAGVSQTPSNKVTEKGKYVELRCDPISGHTALYWYRQSLGQGPEFLIYFQGTGAADDSGLPNDRFFAVRPEGSVSTLKIQRTERGDSAVYLCASSFRRTTDTQYFGPGTRLTVL.

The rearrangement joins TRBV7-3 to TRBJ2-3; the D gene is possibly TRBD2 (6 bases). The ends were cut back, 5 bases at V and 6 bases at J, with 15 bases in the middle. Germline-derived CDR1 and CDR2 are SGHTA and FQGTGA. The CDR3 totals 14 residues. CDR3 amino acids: CASSPGLSSDTQYF. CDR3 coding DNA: TGTGCCAGCAGCCCCGGACTATCCTCGGATACGCAGTATTTT.

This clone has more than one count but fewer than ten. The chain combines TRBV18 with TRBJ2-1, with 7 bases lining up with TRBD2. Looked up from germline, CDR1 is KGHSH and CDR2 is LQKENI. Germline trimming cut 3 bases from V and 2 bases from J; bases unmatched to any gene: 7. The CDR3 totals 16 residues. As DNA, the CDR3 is TGTGCCAGCTCACCTTCAACTAGCGAAACCTACAATGAGCAGTTCTTC. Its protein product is CASSPSTSETYNEQFF.

CDR3 nucleotides: TGTGCCAGCAGCGTAGCGGGCAGGGGGAAGGCCGGGGAGCTGTTTTTT. The encoded protein is CASSVAGRGKAGELFF. The chain links TRBV9 to TRBJ2-2; 7 bases line up with TRBD1. Germline trimming cut 0 bases from V and 6 bases from J; bases unmatched to any gene: 8. The CDR3 sequence is 16 residues long. CDR1 is SGDLS and CDR2 is YYNGEE in the germline V gene. Variable domain in full (rest from reference TRBV9 and TRBJ2-2): DSGVTQTPKHLITATGQRVTLRCSPRSGDLSVYWYQQSLDQGLQFLIQYYNGEERAKGNILERFSAQQFPDLHSELNLSSLELGDSALYFCASSVAGRGKAGELFFGEGSRLTVL.

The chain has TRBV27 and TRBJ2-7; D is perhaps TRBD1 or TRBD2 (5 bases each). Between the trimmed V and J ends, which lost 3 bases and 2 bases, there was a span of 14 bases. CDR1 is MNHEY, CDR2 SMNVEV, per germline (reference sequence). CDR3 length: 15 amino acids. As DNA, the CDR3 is TGTGCCAGCAGTTTGGTCCCGAGGGGTACCTACGAGCAGTACTTC. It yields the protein CASSLVPRGTYEQYF.

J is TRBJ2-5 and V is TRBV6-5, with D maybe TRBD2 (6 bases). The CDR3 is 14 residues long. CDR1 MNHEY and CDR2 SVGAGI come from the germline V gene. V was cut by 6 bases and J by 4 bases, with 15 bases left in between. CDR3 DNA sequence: TGTGCCAGCAGCCCCGGGCGGAGGGGAGAGACCCAGTACTTC. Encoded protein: CASSPGRRGETQYF.